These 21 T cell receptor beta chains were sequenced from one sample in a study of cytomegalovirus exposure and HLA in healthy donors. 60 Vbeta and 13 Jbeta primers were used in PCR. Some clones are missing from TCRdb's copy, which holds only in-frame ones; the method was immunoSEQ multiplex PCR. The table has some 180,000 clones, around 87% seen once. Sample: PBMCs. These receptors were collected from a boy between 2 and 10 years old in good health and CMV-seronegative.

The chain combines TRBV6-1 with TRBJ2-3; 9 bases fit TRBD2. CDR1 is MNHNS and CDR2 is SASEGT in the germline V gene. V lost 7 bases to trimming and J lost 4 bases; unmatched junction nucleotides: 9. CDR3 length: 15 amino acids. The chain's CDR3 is CASIQDSGSADTQYF. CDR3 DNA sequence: TGTGCCAGCATCCAAGATAGCGGGAGCGCAGATACGCAGTATTTT.

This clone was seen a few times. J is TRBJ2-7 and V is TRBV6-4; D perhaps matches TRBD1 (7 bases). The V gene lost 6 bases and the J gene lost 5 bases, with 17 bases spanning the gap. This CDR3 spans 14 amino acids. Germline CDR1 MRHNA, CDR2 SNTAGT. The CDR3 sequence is CASSPQGGSNEQYF. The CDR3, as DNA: TGTGCCAGCAGCCCTCAGGGGGGATCCAACGAGCAGTACTTC.

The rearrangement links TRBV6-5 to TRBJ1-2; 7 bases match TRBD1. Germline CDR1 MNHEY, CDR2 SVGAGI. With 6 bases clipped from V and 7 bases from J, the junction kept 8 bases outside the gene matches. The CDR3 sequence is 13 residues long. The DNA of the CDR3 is TGTGCCAGCAGCTCCGGGACAGTCGGTGGCTACACCTTC. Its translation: CASSSGTVGGYTF.

CDR3: CASSLIQSLQETQYF. The DNA for the CDR3 is TGTGCCAGCAGCTTAATTCAGTCTTTACAAGAGACCCAGTACTTC. This sequence joins TRBV5-6 and TRBJ2-5; D unclear. Germline V gives CDR1 SGHDT, CDR2 YYEEEE. This CDR3 comprises 15 residues. Trimming cost V 2 bases and J 2 bases, with 13 bases left between them.

The CDR3 spells CASSRIGEADTQYF. In DNA, the CDR3 is TGTGCCAGTAGTCGTATCGGGGAGGCGGATACGCAGTATTTT. V gene TRBV19 combines with J gene TRBJ2-3, with D tentatively TRBD2 (6 bases). There are 14 residues in the CDR3. V was cut by 5 bases and J by 6 bases, with 15 bases left in between. CDR1 and CDR2 (germline): LNHDA, SQIVND (reference sequence). The full variable domain, rest sourced from reference TRBV19 and TRBJ2-3, is DGGITQSPKYLFRKEGQNVTLSCEQNLNHDAMYWYRQDPGQGLRLIYYSQIVNDFQKGDIAEGYSVSREKKESFPLTVTSAQKNPTAFYLCASSRIGEADTQYFGPGTRLTVL.

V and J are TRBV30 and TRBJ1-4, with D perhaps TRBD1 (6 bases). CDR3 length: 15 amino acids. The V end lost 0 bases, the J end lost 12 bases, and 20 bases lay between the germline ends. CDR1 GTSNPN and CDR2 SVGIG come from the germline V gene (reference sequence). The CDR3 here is CAWSVGQSGDEQLFF. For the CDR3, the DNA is TGTGCCTGGAGTGTCGGTCAGTCAGGGGACGAACAACTGTTTTTT.

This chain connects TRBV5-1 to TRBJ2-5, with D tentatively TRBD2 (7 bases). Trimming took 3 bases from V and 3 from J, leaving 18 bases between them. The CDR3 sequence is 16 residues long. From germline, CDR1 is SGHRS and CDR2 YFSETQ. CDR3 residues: CASSWELARGKETQYF. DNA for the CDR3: TGCGCCAGCAGCTGGGAACTAGCGAGGGGGAAAGAGACCCAGTACTTC.

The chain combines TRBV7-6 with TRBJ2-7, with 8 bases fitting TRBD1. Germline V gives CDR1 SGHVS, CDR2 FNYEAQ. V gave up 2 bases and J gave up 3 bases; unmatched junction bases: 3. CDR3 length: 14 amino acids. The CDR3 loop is CASSLQGASYEQYF. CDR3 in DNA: TGTGCCAGCAGCTTACAGGGGGCTAGCTACGAGCAGTACTTC.

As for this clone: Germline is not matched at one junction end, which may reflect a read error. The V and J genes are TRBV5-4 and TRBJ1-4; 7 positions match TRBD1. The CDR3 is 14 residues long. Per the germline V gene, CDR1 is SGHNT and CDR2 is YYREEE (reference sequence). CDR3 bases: TGTGCCAGCAGCCTAACAGGGGCTAACGAAAAACTGTTTTTT. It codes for CASSLTGANEKLFF.

This CDR3 is CASSSPRNSNQPQHF. The CDR3, as DNA: TGTGCCAGCAGTTCCCCCAGAAATAGCAATCAGCCCCAGCATTTT. The chain combines TRBV6-6 with TRBJ1-5, with D unresolved. Trimming took off 4 bases at V and 0 bases at J, with 10 bases between the two ends. The length of the CDR3 is 15 residues. The germline V gene has CDR1 MNHNY and CDR2 SVGAGI (reference sequence).

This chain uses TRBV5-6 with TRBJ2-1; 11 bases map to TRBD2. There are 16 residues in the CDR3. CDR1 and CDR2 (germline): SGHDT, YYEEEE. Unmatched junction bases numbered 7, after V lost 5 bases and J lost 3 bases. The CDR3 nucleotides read TGTGCCAGCAGTCTCGTCGGGACTAGCGGCTACAATGAGCAGTTCTTC. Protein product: CASSLVGTSGYNEQFF. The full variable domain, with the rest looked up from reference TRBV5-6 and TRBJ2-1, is DAGVTQSPTHLIKTRGQQVTLRCSPKSGHDTVSWYQQALGQGPQFIFQYYEEEERQRGNFPDRFSGHQFPNYSSELNVNALLLGDSALYLCASSLVGTSGYNEQFFGPGTRLTVL.

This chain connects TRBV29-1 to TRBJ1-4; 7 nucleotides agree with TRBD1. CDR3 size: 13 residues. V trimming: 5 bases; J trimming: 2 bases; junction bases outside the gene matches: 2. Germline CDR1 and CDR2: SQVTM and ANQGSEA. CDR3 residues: CSVTGATNEKLFF. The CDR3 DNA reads TGCAGCGTTACAGGGGCCACTAATGAAAAACTGTTTTTT.

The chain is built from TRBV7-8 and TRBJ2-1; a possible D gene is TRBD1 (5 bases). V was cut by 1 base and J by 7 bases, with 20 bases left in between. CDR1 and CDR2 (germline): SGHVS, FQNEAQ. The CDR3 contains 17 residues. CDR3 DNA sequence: TGTGCCAGCAGCTTAGGGGTCTATGGGGCCAGGTCTAATGAGCAGTTCTTC. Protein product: CASSLGVYGARSNEQFF.

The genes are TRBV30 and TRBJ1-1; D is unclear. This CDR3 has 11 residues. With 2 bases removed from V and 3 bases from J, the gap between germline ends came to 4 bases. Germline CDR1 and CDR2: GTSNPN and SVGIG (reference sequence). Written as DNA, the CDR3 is TGTGCCTGGAGTCCTTACACTGAAGCTTTCTTT. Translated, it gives CAWSPYTEAFF.

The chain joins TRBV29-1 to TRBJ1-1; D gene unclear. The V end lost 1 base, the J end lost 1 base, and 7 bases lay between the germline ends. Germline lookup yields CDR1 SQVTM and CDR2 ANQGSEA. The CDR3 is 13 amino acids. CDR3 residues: CSVEGRENTEAFF. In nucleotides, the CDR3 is TGCAGCGTTGAAGGACGGGAGAACACTGAAGCTTTCTTT.

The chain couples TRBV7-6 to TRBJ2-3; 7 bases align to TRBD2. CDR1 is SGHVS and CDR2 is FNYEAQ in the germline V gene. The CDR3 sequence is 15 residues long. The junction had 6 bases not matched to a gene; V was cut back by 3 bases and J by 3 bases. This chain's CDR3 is CASSLGGSLTDTQYF. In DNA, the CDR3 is TGTGCCAGCAGCTTGGGCGGGAGTTTGACAGATACGCAGTATTTT.

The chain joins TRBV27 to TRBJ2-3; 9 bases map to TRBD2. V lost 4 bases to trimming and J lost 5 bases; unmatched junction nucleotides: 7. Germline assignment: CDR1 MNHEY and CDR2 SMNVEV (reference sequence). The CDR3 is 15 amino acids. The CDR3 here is CASSSLAGGGDTQYF. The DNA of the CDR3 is TGTGCCAGCAGTTCACTAGCGGGCGGTGGAGATACGCAGTATTTT.

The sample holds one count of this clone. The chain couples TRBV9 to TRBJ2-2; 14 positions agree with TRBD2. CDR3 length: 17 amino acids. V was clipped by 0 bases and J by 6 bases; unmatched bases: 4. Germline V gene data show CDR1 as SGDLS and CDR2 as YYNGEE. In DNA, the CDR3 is TGTGCCAGCAGCGTAGATCGACTAGCGGGAGGGGCCGGGGAGCTGTTTTTT. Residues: CASSVDRLAGGAGELFF.

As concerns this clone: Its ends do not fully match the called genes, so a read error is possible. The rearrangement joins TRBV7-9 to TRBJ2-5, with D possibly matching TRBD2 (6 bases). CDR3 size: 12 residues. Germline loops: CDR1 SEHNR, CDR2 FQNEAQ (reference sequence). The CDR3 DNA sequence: TGTTCCAGCAGCTTCGGGGGTGAGACCCAGTACTTC. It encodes CSSSFGGETQYF.

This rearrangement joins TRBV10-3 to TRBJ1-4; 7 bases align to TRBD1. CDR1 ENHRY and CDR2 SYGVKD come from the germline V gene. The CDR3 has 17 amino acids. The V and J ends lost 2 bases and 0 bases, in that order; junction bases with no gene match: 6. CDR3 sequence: CAISERAGGATNEKLFF. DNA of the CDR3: TGTGCCATCAGTGAGAGGGCAGGGGGAGCAACTAATGAAAAACTGTTTTTT.

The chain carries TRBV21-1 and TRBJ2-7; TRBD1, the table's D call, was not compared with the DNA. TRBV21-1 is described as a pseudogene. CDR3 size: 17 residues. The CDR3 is CASSKAGWGPRFYEQYF. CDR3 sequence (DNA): TGTGCCAGCAGCAAAGCTGGGTGGGGGCCCCGGTTCTACGAGCAGTACTTC.